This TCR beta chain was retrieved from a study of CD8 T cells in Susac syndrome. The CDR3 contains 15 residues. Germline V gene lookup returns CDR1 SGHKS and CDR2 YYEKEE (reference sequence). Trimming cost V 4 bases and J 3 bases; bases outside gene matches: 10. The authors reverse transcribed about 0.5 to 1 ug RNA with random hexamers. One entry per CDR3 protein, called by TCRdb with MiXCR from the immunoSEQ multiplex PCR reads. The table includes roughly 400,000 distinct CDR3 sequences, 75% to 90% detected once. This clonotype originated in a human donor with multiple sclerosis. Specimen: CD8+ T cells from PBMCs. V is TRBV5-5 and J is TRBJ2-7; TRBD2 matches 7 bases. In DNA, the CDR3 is TGTGCCAGCAGCGACCCCGGGACTATCCTCTACGAGCAGTACTTC. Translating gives CASSDPGTILYEQYF.